This T cell receptor (beta chain) is drawn from a study of blood T cell repertoires in COVID-19. Study in general: PBMCs, B-cell-depleted T cells, or T cells were the source of the cDNA or gDNA that made up the material.

Trimming at V came to 0 bases and at J to 7 bases, leaving 8 bases not matched to a gene. The CDR3 extends over 17 amino acids. Germline lookup yields CDR1 LNHDA and CDR2 SQIVND (reference sequence). TCRdb's copy holds only in-frame clones and misses some; the assay was immunoSEQ multiplex PCR. The sample contains just under 350,000 clones, 87% of which appear only once. The Seattle site enrolled patients during active infection and followed them longitudinally. The TCR comes from a woman aged 50 to 60 with COVID-19, enrolled during active disease. The V call is TRBV19, the J call TRBJ2-2, with 10 bases matching TRBD2. The specimen sequenced was peripheral blood. CDR3 sequence: CASSIEKGTSVHGELFF. In nucleotides, the CDR3 is TGTGCCAGTAGTATAGAGAAGGGGACTAGCGTACACGGGGAGCTGTTTTTT.